A selection of T cell receptor beta chains follows, all from one sample in a study of T cell repertoires in cytomegalovirus infection. TCRdb processed the reads anew with MiXCR; each CDR3 protein has one entry. Among about 740,000 distinct CDR3 sequences listed, 35% were seen once. What was sequenced was PBMCs. The receptor set was obtained from a human donor in good health (CMV status not recorded). Some clones in this sample may be carry-over from other donors' samples. Each CDR3 is given with its conserved first and last residue. D genes are given only for firm matches. Rows may omit the clone size; those that give it use once, few, many or a size class.

size	V	J	D	DNA	CDR3
NA	TRBV28	TRBJ1-4	NA	TGTGCCAGCAGTTTCCGAACTAATGAAAAACTGTTTTTT	CASSFRTNEKLFF
few	TRBV7-2	TRBJ2-5	NA	TGTGCCAGCAGCTTCCACGGGGGCAGAACCCAGTACTTC	CASSFHGGRTQYF
NA	TRBV28	TRBJ1-5	NA	TGTGCCAGCAGACAACCAGGGAAGGGGAACAATCAGCCCCAGCATTTT	CASRQPGKGNNQPQHF
NA	TRBV20-1	TRBJ1-6	NA	TGCAGTGCCCGAACCAACGGACGGCTAAATTCACCCCTCCACTTT	CSARTNGRLNSPLHF
NA	TRBV9	TRBJ1-2	NA	TGTGCCAGCAGCGTAGAGGACCGGGGGAAATATGGCTACACCTTC	CASSVEDRGKYGYTF
NA	TRBV6-1	TRBJ2-3	NA	TGTGCCAGCAGTGAAGCGGCAGGGGGCACAGATACGCAGTATTTT	CASSEAAGGTDTQYF
NA	TRBV27	TRBJ2-3	NA	TGTGCCAGCAGTACTGCGGGACAAATCACAGATACGCAGTATTTT	CASSTAGQITDTQYF
few	TRBV20-1	TRBJ1-1	NA	TGCAGTGCTAGAGATCCTACCCAGGGTGATTGGACTGAAGCTTTCTTT	CSARDPTQGDWTEAFF
NA	TRBV6-8	TRBJ1-1	NA	TGTGCCAGCAGTGTTCGTCAGGCGGGGAAAACTGAAGCTTTCTTT	CASSVRQAGKTEAFF
NA	TRBV9	TRBJ1-1	NA	TGTGCCAGCAGCCGTGAGGCGGTGAACACTGAAGCTTTCTTT	CASSREAVNTEAFF
few	TRBV12-3/TRBV12-4	TRBJ2-7	TRBD2	TGTGCCAGCAGTTTCGGATCGGCGGGAGTAGATGAGCAGTACTTC	CASSFGSAGVDEQYF
NA	TRBV20-1	TRBJ2-3	TRBD2	TGCAGTGCTAGAGATTTCAGCGGGATCACCACAGATACGCAGTATTTT	CSARDFSGITTDTQYF
many	TRBV6-2/TRBV6-3	TRBJ2-1	NA	TGTGCCAGCAGTTACTCGATTTCAGGGCTCTCCTACAATGAGCAGTTCTTC	CASSYSISGLSYNEQFF
many	TRBV7-2	TRBJ2-4	NA	TGTGCCAGCAGCTTAGTGGGTCAGACCGTCAAAAACATTCAGTACTTC	CASSLVGQTVKNIQYF
many	TRBV7-8	TRBJ1-1	NA	TGTGCCAGCAGCTTAAGAAGAGGGAGCACTGAAGCTTTCTTT	CASSLRRGSTEAFF
few	TRBV7-2	TRBJ1-5	NA	TGTGCCAGCAGCCGACAGAGCAATCAGCCCCAGCATTTT	CASSRQSNQPQHF
NA	TRBV19	TRBJ1-1	TRBD1	TGTGCCAGTAGACCCTGGACAGGGGAAGGCACTGAAGCTTTCTTT	CASRPWTGEGTEAFF
few	TRBV5-1	TRBJ2-5	NA	TGCGCCAGCAGCTTGGATGGCCGTTCGGGGGAGACCCAGTACTTC	CASSLDGRSGETQYF
NA	TRBV19	TRBJ1-1	NA	TGTGCCAGTTCTGGGGAGGGAACGGGTTACACTGAAGCTTTCTTT	CASSGEGTGYTEAFF
NA	TRBV28	TRBJ2-7	NA	TGTGCCAGCAGTTTAGCCCTTCAGGGGCAGCAGTACTTC	CASSLALQGQQYF
NA	TRBV24-1	TRBJ1-1	TRBD1	TGTGCCACCGGACAGGGGGCGATTGGGTACACTGAAGCTTTCTTT	CATGQGAIGYTEAFF
NA	TRBV4-1	TRBJ2-3	NA	TGCGCCAGCAGCCCCCGCGGTGGTGAGCAGATCACAGATACGCAGTATTTT	CASSPRGGEQITDTQYF
few	TRBV2	TRBJ2-7	NA	TGTGCCAGCAGTGTTTCTCTCACCTACGAGCAGTACTTC	CASSVSLTYEQYF
few	TRBV6-1	TRBJ2-6	TRBD2	TGTGCCAGCAGTGAAGCCCCACCGCGGGGGGGCGCTGGGGCCAACGTCCTGACTTTC	CASSEAPPRGGAGANVLTF
NA	TRBV12-5	TRBJ2-3	NA	TGTGCTAGTGGTAGGGGAGATACGCAGTATTTT	CASGRGDTQYF
few	TRBV27	TRBJ1-2	NA	TGTGCCAGCAGTTTATCTCTGGGTTCCGGCTATGGCTACACCTTC	CASSLSLGSGYGYTF
few	TRBV7-9	TRBJ2-7	TRBD1	TGTGCCAGCAGCTTACTCCTCACAGGGGGCTCCCCCTACGAGCAGTACTTC	CASSLLLTGGSPYEQYF
few	TRBV11-2	TRBJ1-4	TRBD1	TGTGCCAGCAGCCTACAGGGGGGTTCCCCCGAAAAACTGTTTTTT	CASSLQGGSPEKLFF
NA	TRBV6-6	TRBJ1-5	NA	TGTGCCAGCAGTTGGACAGAGGGAGACAATCAGCCCCAGCATTTT	CASSWTEGDNQPQHF
many	TRBV19	TRBJ2-3	NA	TGTGCCAGTAGTATTAGCACAGATACGCAGTATTTT	CASSISTDTQYF
few	TRBV7-6	TRBJ1-1	NA	TGTGCCAGCAGCCATCGGAGAGGGGCCGCGAACACTGAAGCTTTCTTT	CASSHRRGAANTEAFF
NA	TRBV7-2	TRBJ2-3	NA	TGTGCCAGCAGCCCCGTGGGAAGCACAGATACGCAGTATTTT	CASSPVGSTDTQYF
NA	TRBV20-1	TRBJ1-4	NA	TGCAGTGCTAGCCCACTCGCGAGGGGACTTAATGAAAAACTGTTTTTT	CSASPLARGLNEKLFF
NA	TRBV4-1	TRBJ1-1	NA	TGCGCCAGCAGCCAAGTCGACACCAAGAACACTGAAGCTTTCTTT	CASSQVDTKNTEAFF